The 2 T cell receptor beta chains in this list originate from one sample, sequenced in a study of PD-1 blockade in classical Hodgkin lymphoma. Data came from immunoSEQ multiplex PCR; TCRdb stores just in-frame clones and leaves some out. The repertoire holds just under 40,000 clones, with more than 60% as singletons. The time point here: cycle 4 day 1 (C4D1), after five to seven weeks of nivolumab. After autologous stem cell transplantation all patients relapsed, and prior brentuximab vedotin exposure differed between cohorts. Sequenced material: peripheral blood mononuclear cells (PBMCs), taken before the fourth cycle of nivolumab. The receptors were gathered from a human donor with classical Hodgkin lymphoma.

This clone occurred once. The CDR3 sequence: CASSQDVGGPQHF. CDR3 bases: TGTGCCAGCAGCCAAGATGTTGGGGGGCCCCAGCATTTT. The chain joins TRBV4-2 to TRBJ1-5; D might be TRBD1 (5 bases). CDR1 is LGHNA and CDR2 is YNFKEQ in the germline V gene. This CDR3 is 13 amino acids long. Trimming removed 0 bases from V and 9 bases from J, with 9 bases in between.

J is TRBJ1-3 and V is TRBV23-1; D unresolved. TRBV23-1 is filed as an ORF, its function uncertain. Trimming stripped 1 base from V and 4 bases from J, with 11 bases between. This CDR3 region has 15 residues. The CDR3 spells CASSQCDKLGNTIYF. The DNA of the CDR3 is TGCGCCAGCAGTCAATGCGATAAATTGGGAAACACCATATATTTT.